This is a list of T cell receptor beta chains from one sample in a study of shared clonotypes between healthy human individuals. TCRdb's copy holds only in-frame clones and misses some; the assay was immunoSEQ multiplex PCR. The table lists about 2.1 million clones, over 85% of them singletons. Material: naive CD8+ T cells from PBMCs. These receptors all stem from a young man in good health. Some clones in this sample may be carry-over from other donors' samples. CDR3s include the opening cysteine and the closing phenylalanine or tryptophan. The D gene is left open where the match is weak. Clone size appears in some rows only: once, few, many, or a class for an expanded clone.

j_call: TRBJ2-7; v_call: TRBV5-1; d_call: -; clone_size: -; cdr3_aa: CASSQTTGPAYEQYF; cdr3_nt: TGCGCCAGCAGCCAAACAACCGGGCCTGCCTACGAGCAGTACTTC
j_call: TRBJ2-5; v_call: TRBV19; d_call: -; clone_size: -; cdr3_aa: CASSLVLYGSETQYF; cdr3_nt: TGTGCCAGTAGCCTAGTTCTGTACGGGTCAGAGACCCAGTACTTC
j_call: TRBJ2-7; v_call: TRBV29-1; d_call: TRBD1; clone_size: -; cdr3_aa: CSVEQGSAYEQYF; cdr3_nt: TGCAGCGTGGAACAGGGGAGCGCCTACGAGCAGTACTTC
j_call: TRBJ1-5; v_call: TRBV19; d_call: -; clone_size: -; cdr3_aa: CASMGGNQPQHF; cdr3_nt: TGTGCCAGTATGGGGGGCAATCAGCCCCAGCATTTT
j_call: TRBJ2-2; v_call: TRBV9; d_call: TRBD1; clone_size: -; cdr3_aa: CASSGGTGGRRYTGELFF; cdr3_nt: TGTGCCAGCAGCGGCGGGACAGGGGGCCGGAGGTACACCGGGGAGCTGTTTTTT
j_call: TRBJ2-3; v_call: TRBV7-9; d_call: -; clone_size: -; cdr3_aa: CASSLEWARSTDTQYF; cdr3_nt: TGTGCCAGCAGCCTCGAATGGGCAAGAAGCACAGATACGCAGTATTTT
j_call: TRBJ1-2; v_call: TRBV29-1; d_call: -; clone_size: -; cdr3_aa: CSAIDSYGYTF; cdr3_nt: TGCAGCGCCATCGATAGCTATGGCTACACCTTC
j_call: TRBJ2-1; v_call: TRBV19; d_call: TRBD2; clone_size: -; cdr3_aa: CASRLAGGAYNEQFF; cdr3_nt: TGTGCCAGTAGATTAGCGGGAGGGGCCTACAATGAGCAGTTCTTC
j_call: TRBJ1-1; v_call: TRBV7-9; d_call: -; clone_size: -; cdr3_aa: CASSDSYYEAFF; cdr3_nt: TGTGCCAGCAGTGACAGTTACTATGAAGCTTTCTTT
j_call: TRBJ2-1; v_call: TRBV27; d_call: -; clone_size: -; cdr3_aa: CASSLRTADNEQFF; cdr3_nt: TGTGCCAGCAGTTTAAGGACGGCGGACAATGAGCAGTTCTTC
j_call: TRBJ1-2; v_call: TRBV5-5; d_call: TRBD1; clone_size: few; cdr3_aa: CASSFTGTGVFDGYTF; cdr3_nt: TGTGCCAGCAGCTTTACCGGGACAGGGGTTTTCGATGGCTACACCTTC
j_call: TRBJ1-1; v_call: TRBV19; d_call: -; clone_size: -; cdr3_aa: CASSATQRASEMYAEAFF; cdr3_nt: TGTGCCAGTAGTGCAACTCAGAGGGCCTCAGAAATGTACGCTGAAGCTTTCTTT
j_call: TRBJ1-1; v_call: TRBV19; d_call: -; clone_size: -; cdr3_aa: CASLSGTEAFF; cdr3_nt: TGTGCCAGTCTCTCAGGGACTGAAGCTTTCTTT
j_call: TRBJ2-7; v_call: TRBV27; d_call: -; clone_size: -; cdr3_aa: CATRLGRGYYEQYF; cdr3_nt: TGTGCCACCCGCTTGGGACGGGGGTACTACGAGCAGTACTTC
j_call: TRBJ2-3; v_call: TRBV7-8; d_call: TRBD2; clone_size: -; cdr3_aa: CASSPISGKVADTQYF; cdr3_nt: TGTGCCAGCAGCCCCATTAGCGGGAAGGTAGCAGATACGCAGTATTTT
j_call: TRBJ2-7; v_call: TRBV9; d_call: -; clone_size: -; cdr3_aa: CASSVGGKGEQYF; cdr3_nt: TGTGCCAGCAGCGTAGGGGGCAAGGGCGAGCAGTACTTC
j_call: TRBJ2-1; v_call: TRBV7-3; d_call: TRBD2; clone_size: -; cdr3_aa: CASSLLSGRASYNEQFF; cdr3_nt: TGTGCCAGCAGCTTACTTAGCGGGAGGGCCTCTTACAATGAGCAGTTCTTC
j_call: TRBJ2-3; v_call: TRBV19; d_call: -; clone_size: -; cdr3_aa: CASSMWGMYTDTQYF; cdr3_nt: TGTGCCAGTAGTATGTGGGGAATGTACACAGATACGCAGTATTTT
j_call: TRBJ1-2; v_call: TRBV29-1; d_call: TRBD1; clone_size: once; cdr3_aa: CSARGQGAYGYTF; cdr3_nt: TGCAGCGCCAGGGGACAGGGCGCCTATGGCTACACCTTC
j_call: TRBJ2-6; v_call: TRBV19; d_call: -; clone_size: -; cdr3_aa: CASSIRPSGANVLTF; cdr3_nt: TGTGCCAGTAGCATACGACCCTCTGGGGCCAACGTCCTGACTTTC
j_call: TRBJ2-3; v_call: TRBV18; d_call: -; clone_size: -; cdr3_aa: CASCTTRGQTDTQYF; cdr3_nt: TGTGCCAGCTGTACCACTCGGGGGCAGACAGATACGCAGTATTTT
j_call: TRBJ1-1; v_call: TRBV9; d_call: -; clone_size: -; cdr3_aa: CASSPGGEFLTGEAFF; cdr3_nt: TGTGCCAGCAGCCCGGGCGGGGAGTTTCTGACGGGTGAAGCTTTCTTT
j_call: TRBJ2-3; v_call: TRBV6-5; d_call: TRBD2; clone_size: -; cdr3_aa: CASSPGLALGTQYF; cdr3_nt: TGTGCCAGCAGCCCGGGACTAGCCTTGGGTACGCAGTATTTT
j_call: TRBJ1-6; v_call: TRBV30; d_call: -; clone_size: once; cdr3_aa: CAWSGRGGHNSPLHF; cdr3_nt: TGTGCCTGGAGTGGACGGGGAGGGCATAATTCACCCCTCCACTTT
j_call: TRBJ2-7; v_call: TRBV5-1; d_call: -; clone_size: -; cdr3_aa: CASSSYRDSYEQYF; cdr3_nt: TGCGCCAGCAGCTCCTACAGGGACTCCTACGAGCAGTACTTC
j_call: TRBJ2-1; v_call: TRBV9; d_call: -; clone_size: -; cdr3_aa: CASSVDANRLQQFF; cdr3_nt: TGTGCCAGCAGCGTAGACGCTAACAGACTACAGCAGTTCTTC
j_call: TRBJ2-3; v_call: TRBV9; d_call: TRBD2; clone_size: -; cdr3_aa: CASSGGLAEPPRTDTQYF; cdr3_nt: TGTGCCAGCAGCGGGGGACTAGCGGAGCCCCCTCGCACAGATACGCAGTATTTT
j_call: TRBJ1-1; v_call: TRBV19; d_call: TRBD1; clone_size: -; cdr3_aa: CASSIDLETGKNTEAFF; cdr3_nt: TGTGCCAGTAGTATAGATCTTGAGACAGGGAAGAACACTGAAGCTTTCTTT
j_call: TRBJ1-2; v_call: TRBV4-1; d_call: -; clone_size: -; cdr3_aa: CASSRRTEGISLHGYTF; cdr3_nt: TGCGCCAGCAGCCGTCGGACAGAGGGCATTTCGTTGCATGGCTACACCTTC
j_call: TRBJ2-3; v_call: TRBV28; d_call: -; clone_size: -; cdr3_aa: CASSLRAFTDTQYF; cdr3_nt: TGTGCCAGCAGTTTAAGGGCCTTCACAGATACGCAGTATTTT
j_call: TRBJ2-7; v_call: TRBV10-3; d_call: TRBD2; clone_size: -; cdr3_aa: CAISVGTSGSSEQYF; cdr3_nt: TGTGCCATCAGTGTCGGGACTAGCGGGAGTTCCGAGCAGTACTTC
j_call: TRBJ2-7; v_call: TRBV4-3; d_call: -; clone_size: -; cdr3_aa: CASSQGPWGAPGEQYF; cdr3_nt: TGCGCCAGCAGCCAAGGACCATGGGGGGCGCCCGGGGAGCAGTACTTC
j_call: TRBJ1-2; v_call: TRBV7-6; d_call: TRBD1; clone_size: -; cdr3_aa: CASSLGENRGLFGYTF; cdr3_nt: TGTGCCAGCAGCTTAGGGGAGAACAGGGGGCTCTTCGGCTACACCTTC
j_call: TRBJ2-7; v_call: TRBV6-1; d_call: -; clone_size: -; cdr3_aa: CASSEWVGSSYEQYF; cdr3_nt: TGTGCCAGCAGTGAATGGGTGGGTTCCAGTTACGAGCAGTACTTC
j_call: TRBJ2-5; v_call: TRBV9; d_call: TRBD2; clone_size: -; cdr3_aa: CASSVGIAGERETQYF; cdr3_nt: TGTGCCAGCAGCGTAGGAATAGCGGGAGAAAGAGAGACCCAGTACTTC
j_call: TRBJ1-2; v_call: TRBV2; d_call: -; clone_size: -; cdr3_aa: CASRGGYTF; cdr3_nt: TGTGCCAGCAGGGGTGGCTACACCTTC
j_call: TRBJ1-1; v_call: TRBV11-2; d_call: -; clone_size: -; cdr3_aa: CASSLFPPAALLNTEAFF; cdr3_nt: TGTGCCAGCAGCTTATTTCCTCCCGCAGCCTTACTCAACACTGAAGCTTTCTTT
j_call: TRBJ2-7; v_call: TRBV29-1; d_call: -; clone_size: once; cdr3_aa: CSVEGAGGVSYEQYF; cdr3_nt: TGCAGCGTTGAAGGGGCCGGAGGAGTCTCCTACGAGCAGTACTTC
j_call: TRBJ1-2; v_call: TRBV2; d_call: -; clone_size: -; cdr3_aa: CASSDRTGPKSTNYGYTF; cdr3_nt: TGTGCCAGCAGCGACCGAACAGGGCCTAAATCCACTAACTATGGCTACACCTTC
j_call: TRBJ2-1; v_call: TRBV19; d_call: TRBD2; clone_size: -; cdr3_aa: CASSARDYTYNEQFF; cdr3_nt: TGTGCCAGTAGTGCCCGGGACTATACCTACAATGAGCAGTTCTTC
j_call: TRBJ2-3; v_call: TRBV27; d_call: -; clone_size: -; cdr3_aa: CASSPPGWDTQYF; cdr3_nt: TGTGCCAGCAGTCCTCCCGGGTGGGATACGCAGTATTTT
j_call: TRBJ2-2; v_call: TRBV15; d_call: TRBD2; clone_size: once; cdr3_aa: CATSMGLAGGVGELFF; cdr3_nt: TGTGCCACCAGCATGGGACTAGCGGGAGGGGTCGGGGAGCTGTTTTTT
j_call: TRBJ2-7; v_call: TRBV25-1; d_call: -; clone_size: -; cdr3_aa: CASSEWADINYEQYF; cdr3_nt: TGTGCCAGCAGTGAATGGGCGGACATTAACTACGAGCAGTACTTC
j_call: TRBJ1-2; v_call: TRBV29-1; d_call: -; clone_size: -; cdr3_aa: CSVDLSVLGYTF; cdr3_nt: TGCAGCGTGGACCTTTCGGTTCTGGGCTACACCTTC
j_call: TRBJ2-1; v_call: TRBV19; d_call: -; clone_size: -; cdr3_aa: CASSTAFPNWDEQFF; cdr3_nt: TGTGCCAGTAGTACAGCTTTCCCCAATTGGGATGAGCAGTTCTTC